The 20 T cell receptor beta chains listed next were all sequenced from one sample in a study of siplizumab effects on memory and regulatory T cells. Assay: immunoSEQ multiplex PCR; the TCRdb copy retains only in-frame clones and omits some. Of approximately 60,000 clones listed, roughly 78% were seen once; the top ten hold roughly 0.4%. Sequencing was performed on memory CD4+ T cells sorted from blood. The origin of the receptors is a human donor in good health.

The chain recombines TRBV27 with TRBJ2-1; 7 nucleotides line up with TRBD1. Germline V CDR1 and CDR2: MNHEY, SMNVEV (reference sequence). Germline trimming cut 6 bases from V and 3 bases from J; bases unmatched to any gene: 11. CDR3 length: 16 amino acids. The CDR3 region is CASSRSTTGLYNEQFF. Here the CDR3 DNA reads TGTGCCAGCAGCCGCTCGACGACAGGGCTCTACAATGAGCAGTTCTTC.

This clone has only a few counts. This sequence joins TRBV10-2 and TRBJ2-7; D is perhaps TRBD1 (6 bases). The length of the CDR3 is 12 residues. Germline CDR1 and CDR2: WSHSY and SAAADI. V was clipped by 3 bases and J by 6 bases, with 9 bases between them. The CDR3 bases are TGCGCCAGCAGTGAATTAGGGGGCGAGCAGTACTTC. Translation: CASSELGGEQYF.

CDR3 amino acids: CASSPGQGVRNEQFF. CDR3 nucleotide sequence: TGTGCCAGCAGTCCAGGACAGGGGGTAAGGAATGAGCAGTTCTTC. The chain recombines TRBV2 with TRBJ2-1; the match to TRBD1 covers 10 bases. CDR3 length equals 15 residues. Germline CDR1 is SNHLY and CDR2 is FYNNEI. V was clipped by 5 bases and J by 7 bases; unmatched bases: 8.

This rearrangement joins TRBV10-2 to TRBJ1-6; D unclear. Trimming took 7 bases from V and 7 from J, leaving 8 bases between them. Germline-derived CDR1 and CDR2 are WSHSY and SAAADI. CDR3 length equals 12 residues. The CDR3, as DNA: TGCGCCAGCATGCTTCGGAATTCACCCCTCCACTTT. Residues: CASMLRNSPLHF.

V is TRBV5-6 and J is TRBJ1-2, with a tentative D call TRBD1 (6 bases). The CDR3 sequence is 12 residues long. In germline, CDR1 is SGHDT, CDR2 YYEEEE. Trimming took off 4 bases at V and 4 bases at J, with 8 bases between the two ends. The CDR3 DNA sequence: TGTGCCAGCAGCATAGGGGGCTATGGCTACACCTTC. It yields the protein CASSIGGYGYTF.

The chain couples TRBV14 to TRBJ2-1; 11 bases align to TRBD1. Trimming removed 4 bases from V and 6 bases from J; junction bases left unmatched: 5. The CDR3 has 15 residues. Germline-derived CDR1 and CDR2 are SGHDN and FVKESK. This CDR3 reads CASSPGQGAVNEQFF. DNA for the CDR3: TGTGCCAGCAGCCCCGGACAGGGGGCGGTCAATGAGCAGTTCTTC.

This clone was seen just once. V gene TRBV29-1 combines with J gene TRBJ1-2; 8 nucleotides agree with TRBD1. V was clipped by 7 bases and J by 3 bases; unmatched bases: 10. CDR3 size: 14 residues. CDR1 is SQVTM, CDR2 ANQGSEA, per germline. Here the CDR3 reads CSAKAQGADYGYTF. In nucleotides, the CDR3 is TGCAGCGCCAAGGCCCAGGGGGCAGACTATGGCTACACCTTC.

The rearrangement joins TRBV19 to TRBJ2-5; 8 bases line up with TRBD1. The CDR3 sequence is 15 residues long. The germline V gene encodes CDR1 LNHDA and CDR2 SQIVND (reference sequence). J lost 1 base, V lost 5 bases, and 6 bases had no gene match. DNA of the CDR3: TGTGCCAGTAGTCCCCCCACAGGGGGCCAAGAGACCCAGTACTTC. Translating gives CASSPPTGGQETQYF.

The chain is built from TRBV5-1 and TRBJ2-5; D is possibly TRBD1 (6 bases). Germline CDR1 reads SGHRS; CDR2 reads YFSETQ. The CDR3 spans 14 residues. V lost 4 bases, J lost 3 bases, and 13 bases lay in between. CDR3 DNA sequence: TGCGCCAGCAGCGGGGGCTCCGAAGAAGAGACCCAGTACTTC. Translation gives CASSGGSEEETQYF.

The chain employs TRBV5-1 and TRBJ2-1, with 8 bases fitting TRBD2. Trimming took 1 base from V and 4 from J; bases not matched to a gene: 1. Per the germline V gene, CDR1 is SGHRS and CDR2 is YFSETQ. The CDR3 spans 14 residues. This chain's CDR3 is CASSLPSGYNEQFF. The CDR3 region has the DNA TGCGCCAGCAGCTTGCCTAGCGGGTACAATGAGCAGTTCTTC.

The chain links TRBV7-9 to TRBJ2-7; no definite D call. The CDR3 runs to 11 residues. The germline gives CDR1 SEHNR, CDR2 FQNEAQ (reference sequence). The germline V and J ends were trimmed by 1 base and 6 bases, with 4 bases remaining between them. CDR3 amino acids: CASSLGPEQYF. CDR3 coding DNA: TGTGCCAGCAGCTTAGGTCCCGAGCAGTACTTC.

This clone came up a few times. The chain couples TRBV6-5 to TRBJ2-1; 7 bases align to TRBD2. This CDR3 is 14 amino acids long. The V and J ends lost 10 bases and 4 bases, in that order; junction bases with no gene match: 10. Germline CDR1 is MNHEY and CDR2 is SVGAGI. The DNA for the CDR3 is TGTGCCACTACTGAGATGGGGGGGTACAATGAGCAGTTCTTC. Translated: CATTEMGGYNEQFF.

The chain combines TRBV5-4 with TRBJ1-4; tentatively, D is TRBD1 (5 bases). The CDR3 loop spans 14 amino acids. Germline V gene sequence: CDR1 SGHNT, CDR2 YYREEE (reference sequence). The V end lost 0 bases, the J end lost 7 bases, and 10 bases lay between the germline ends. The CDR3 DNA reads TGTGCCAGCAGCTTGGTGGGGACTCCTGAAAAACTGTTTTTT. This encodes CASSLVGTPEKLFF. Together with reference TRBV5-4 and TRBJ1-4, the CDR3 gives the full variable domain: ETGVTQSPTHLIKTRGQQVTLRCSSQSGHNTVSWYQQALGQGPQFIFQYYREEENGRGNFPPRFSGLQFPNYSSELNVNALELDDSALYLCASSLVGTPEKLFFGSGTQLSVL.

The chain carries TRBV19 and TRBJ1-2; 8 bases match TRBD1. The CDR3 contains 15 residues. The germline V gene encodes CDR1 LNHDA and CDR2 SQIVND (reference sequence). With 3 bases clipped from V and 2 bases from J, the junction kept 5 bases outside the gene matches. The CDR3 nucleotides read TGTGCCAGTAGTATGGGGACAGGTCTCAACTATGGCTACACCTTC. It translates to CASSMGTGLNYGYTF.

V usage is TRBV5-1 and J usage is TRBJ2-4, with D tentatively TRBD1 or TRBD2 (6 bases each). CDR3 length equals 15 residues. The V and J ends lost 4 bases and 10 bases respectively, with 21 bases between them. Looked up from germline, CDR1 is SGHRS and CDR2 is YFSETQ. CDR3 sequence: CASSRDRAEGGIQYF. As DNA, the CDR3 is TGCGCCAGCAGCCGGGACCGGGCCGAGGGGGGTATTCAGTACTTC.

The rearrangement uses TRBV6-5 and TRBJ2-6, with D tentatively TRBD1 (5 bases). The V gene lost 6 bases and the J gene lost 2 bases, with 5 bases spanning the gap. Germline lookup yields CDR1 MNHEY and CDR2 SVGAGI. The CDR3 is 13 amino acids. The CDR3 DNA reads TGTGCCAGCAGGGGGCCTGGGGCCAACGTCCTGACTTTC. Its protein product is CASRGPGANVLTF.

Here the CDR3 reads CASSRAAANTEAFF. CDR3 bases: TGTGCCAGCTCACGGGCAGCAGCTAACACTGAAGCTTTCTTT. The V gene is TRBV18, the J gene TRBJ1-1, with D unclear. The CDR3 runs 14 residues. Germline V gene data show CDR1 as KGHSH and CDR2 as LQKENI. The V and J ends lost 4 bases and 2 bases respectively, with 11 bases between them.

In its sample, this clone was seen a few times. Written as DNA, the CDR3 is TGTGCCAGCAGTGACTCAATACGGTCGAATTCACCCCTCCACTTT. Amino acids: CASSDSIRSNSPLHF. J is TRBJ1-6 and V is TRBV25-1; D unclear. The V gene's germline CDR1 is MGHDK and CDR2 SYGVNS. The V and J ends lost 3 bases and 7 bases respectively, with 13 bases between them. The CDR3 is 15 amino acids.

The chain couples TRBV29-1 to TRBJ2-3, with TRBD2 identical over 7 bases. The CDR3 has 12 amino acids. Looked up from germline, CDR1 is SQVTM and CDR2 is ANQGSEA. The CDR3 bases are TGCGGGGGGGATATTAGCACAGATACGCAGTATTTT. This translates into CGGDISTDTQYF.

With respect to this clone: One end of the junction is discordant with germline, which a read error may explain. The CDR3 sequence: CASSPRDGGYEQYF. CDR3 nucleotides: TGTGCCAGCTCGCCACGGGACGGAGGCTACGAGCAGTACTTC. V is TRBV18 and J is TRBJ2-7; the D call may be TRBD1 or TRBD2 (5 bases each). The CDR3 covers 14 residues. CDR1 and CDR2 (germline): KGHSH, LQKENI.